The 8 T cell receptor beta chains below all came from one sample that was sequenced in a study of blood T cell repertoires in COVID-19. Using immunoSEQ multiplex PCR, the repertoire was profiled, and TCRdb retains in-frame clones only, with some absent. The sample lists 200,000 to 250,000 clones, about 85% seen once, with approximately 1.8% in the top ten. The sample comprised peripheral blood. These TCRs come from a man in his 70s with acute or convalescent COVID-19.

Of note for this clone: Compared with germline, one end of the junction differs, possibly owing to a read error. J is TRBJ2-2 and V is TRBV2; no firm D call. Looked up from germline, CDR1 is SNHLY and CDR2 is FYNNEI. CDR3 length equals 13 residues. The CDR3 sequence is CASIEQNTGELFF. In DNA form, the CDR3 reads TGTGCCAGCATTGAACAAAACACCGGGGAGCTGTTTTTT.

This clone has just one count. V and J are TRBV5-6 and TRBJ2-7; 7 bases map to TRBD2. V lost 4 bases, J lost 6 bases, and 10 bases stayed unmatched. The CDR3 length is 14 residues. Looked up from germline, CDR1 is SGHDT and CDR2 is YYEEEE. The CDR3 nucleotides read TGTGCCAGCAGCCCGGGCGCGGGGGACCGCGAGCAGTACTTC. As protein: CASSPGAGDREQYF.

CDR3 in amino acids: CASSPPLSSSYNEQFF. DNA for the CDR3: TGCGCCAGCAGCCCCCCTTTATCTAGCTCGTACAATGAGCAGTTCTTC. The V call is TRBV4-1, the J call TRBJ2-1; TRBD2 might be the D (5 bases). The CDR3 has 16 amino acids. CDR1 MGHRA and CDR2 YSYEKL come from the germline V gene. Trimming stripped 4 bases from V and 4 bases from J, with 17 bases between.

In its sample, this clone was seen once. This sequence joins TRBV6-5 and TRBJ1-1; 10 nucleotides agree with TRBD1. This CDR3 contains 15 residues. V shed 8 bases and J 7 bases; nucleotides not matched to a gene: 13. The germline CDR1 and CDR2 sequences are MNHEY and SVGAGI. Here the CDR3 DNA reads TGTGCCAGCGCCCCGACCTCGGGACAGGGGAATGAAGCTTTCTTT. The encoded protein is CASAPTSGQGNEAFF.

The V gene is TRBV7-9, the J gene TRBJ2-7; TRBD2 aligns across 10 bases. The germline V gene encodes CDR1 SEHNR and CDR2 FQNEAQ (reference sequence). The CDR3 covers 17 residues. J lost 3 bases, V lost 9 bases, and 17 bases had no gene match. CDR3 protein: CARRIGASGSKGYEQYF. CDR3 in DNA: TGTGCCAGGAGAATTGGGGCTAGCGGGAGTAAGGGCTACGAGCAGTACTTC.

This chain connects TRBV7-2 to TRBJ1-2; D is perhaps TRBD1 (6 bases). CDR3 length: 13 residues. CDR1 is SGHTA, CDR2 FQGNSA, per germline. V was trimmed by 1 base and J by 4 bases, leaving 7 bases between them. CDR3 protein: CASSLVGAYGYTF. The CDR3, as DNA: TGTGCCAGCAGCTTAGTGGGGGCCTATGGCTACACCTTC.

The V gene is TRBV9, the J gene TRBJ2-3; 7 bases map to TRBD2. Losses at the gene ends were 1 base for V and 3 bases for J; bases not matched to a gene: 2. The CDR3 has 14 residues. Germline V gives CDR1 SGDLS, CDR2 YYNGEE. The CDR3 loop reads CASSVSGGTDTQYF. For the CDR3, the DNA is TGTGCCAGCAGCGTATCGGGGGGTACAGATACGCAGTATTTT.

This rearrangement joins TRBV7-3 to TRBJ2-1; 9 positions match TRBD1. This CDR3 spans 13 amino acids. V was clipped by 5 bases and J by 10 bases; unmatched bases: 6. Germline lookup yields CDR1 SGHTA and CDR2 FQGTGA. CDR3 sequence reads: CASSPGQGWEQFF. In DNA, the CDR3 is TGTGCCAGCAGCCCGGGACAGGGATGGGAGCAGTTCTTC.